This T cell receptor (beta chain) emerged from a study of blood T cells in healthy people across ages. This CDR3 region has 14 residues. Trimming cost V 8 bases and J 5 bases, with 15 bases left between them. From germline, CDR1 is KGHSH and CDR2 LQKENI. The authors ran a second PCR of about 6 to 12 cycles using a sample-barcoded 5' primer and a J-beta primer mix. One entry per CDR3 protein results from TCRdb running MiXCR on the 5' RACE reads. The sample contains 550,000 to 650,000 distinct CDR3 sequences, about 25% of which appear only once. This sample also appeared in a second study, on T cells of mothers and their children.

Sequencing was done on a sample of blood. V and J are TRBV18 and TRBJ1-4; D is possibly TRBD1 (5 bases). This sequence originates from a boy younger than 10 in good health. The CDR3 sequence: CASTQGAINEKLFF. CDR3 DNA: TGTGCCAGCACCCAAGGGGCGATCAATGAAAAACTGTTTTTT.